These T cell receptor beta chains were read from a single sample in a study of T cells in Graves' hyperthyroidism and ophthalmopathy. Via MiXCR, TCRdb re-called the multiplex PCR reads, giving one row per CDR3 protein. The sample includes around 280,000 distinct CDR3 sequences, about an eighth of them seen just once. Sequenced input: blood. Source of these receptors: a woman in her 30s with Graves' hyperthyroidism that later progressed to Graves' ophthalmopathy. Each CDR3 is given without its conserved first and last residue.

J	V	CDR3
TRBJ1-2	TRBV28	ASSTPGQGYYGYT
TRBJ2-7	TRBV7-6	ASSLASVDGQY
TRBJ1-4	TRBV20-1	SARAGVSLEKLF
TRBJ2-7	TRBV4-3	ASSQDPPRAEISYEQY
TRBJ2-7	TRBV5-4	ASSSGLAGTAYEQY
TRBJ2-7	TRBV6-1	ASSYGVIGGGEQY
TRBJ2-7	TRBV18	ASSRSDIAGGFEQY
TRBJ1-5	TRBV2	ASSYGGTGGYSNQPQH
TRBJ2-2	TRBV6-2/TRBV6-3	ASSTGQGDTGELF
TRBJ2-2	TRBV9	ASRTGAAGELF
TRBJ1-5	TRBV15	ATSRVVEGNQPQH
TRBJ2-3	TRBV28	ASSQISGGTDTQY
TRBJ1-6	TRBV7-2	ASSSDGGRVTSPLH
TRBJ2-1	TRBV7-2	ASSPGLAATLQF
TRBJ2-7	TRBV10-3	AIRAGTISYEQY
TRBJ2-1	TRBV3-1	ASSQETTSGTYNEQF
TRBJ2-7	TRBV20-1	SARDRSGRAGFEQY
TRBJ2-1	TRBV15	ATSRGYGIREQF
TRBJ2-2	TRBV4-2	ASSQVGGKPGELF
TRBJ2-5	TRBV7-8	ASSLTATLGETQY
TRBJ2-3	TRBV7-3	ASSSGLAGIGDTQY
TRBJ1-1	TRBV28	ASSLLGAEAF
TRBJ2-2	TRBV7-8	ASSLLQGMGVTGELF
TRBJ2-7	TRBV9	ASSVEFSGLVDEQY
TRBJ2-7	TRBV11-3	ASSLGWDYEQY
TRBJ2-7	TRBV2	ASRAGASFEQY
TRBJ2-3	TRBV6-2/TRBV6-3	ASLKTGSTDTQY
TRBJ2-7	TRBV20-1	SARADSGTYEQY
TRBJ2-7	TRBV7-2	ASSLTSGAGGVYEQY
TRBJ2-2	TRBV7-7	ASSPGRSSGELF
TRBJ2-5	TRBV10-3	AISPTGVETQY
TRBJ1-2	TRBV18	ASSLSTGNDGYT
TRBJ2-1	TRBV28	ASSPKSPPLAGSSYNEQF
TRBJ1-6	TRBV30	AWIGDVLGNSPLH
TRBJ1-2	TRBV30	AWSFHVYYGYT
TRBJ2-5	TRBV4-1	ASAAWQGETQY
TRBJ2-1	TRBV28	ASSLFTSGFANEQF
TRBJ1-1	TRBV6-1	ASTGRHRAEAF
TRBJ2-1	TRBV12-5	ASGLDSYNEQF
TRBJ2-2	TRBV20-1	SQGTNTGELF
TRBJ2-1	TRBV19	ATMLTSGSLREQF
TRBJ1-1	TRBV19	ASSTFNTEAF
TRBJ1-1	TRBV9	ASSVSANTEAF
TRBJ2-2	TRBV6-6	ASSYSPSGRTGELF
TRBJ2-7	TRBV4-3	ASSQDPRGAYEQY
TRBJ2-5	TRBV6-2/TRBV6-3	ASSSRLTLGEPKETQY
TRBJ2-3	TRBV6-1	ASRQVLAGAYTDTQY
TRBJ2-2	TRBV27	ASSQITGELF
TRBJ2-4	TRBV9	ASSVGVYGQKNIQY
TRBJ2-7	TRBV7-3	ASSTGLAGGAEQY
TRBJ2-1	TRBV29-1	SVADRLDEQF
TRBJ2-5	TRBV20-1	SAGLEETQY
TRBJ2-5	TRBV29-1	SVARAGVQETQY
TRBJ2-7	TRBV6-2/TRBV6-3	ASSYSGSYEQY
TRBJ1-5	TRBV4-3	ASSHWTYQPQH
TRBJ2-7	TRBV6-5	ASSYSTGGSYEQY
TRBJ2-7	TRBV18	ASSPKGNEQY
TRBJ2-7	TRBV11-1	ASSRTQFKGQSSYEQY